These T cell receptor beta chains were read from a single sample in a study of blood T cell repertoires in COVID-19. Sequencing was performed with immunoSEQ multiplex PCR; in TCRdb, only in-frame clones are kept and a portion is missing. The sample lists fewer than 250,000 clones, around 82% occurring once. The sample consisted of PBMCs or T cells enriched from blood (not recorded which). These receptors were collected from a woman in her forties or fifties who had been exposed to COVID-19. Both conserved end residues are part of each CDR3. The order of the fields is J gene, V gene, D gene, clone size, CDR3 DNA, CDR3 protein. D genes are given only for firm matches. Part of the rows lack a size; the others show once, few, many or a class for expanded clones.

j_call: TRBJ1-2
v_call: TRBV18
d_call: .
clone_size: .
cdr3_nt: TGTGCCAGCTCACCACGTGCGGGGGGCGCGGAGGGCTACACCTTC
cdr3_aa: CASSPRAGGAEGYTF

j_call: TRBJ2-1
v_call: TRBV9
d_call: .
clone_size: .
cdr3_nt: TGTGCCAGCAATTCGGGGAGTTCCTACAATGAGCAGTTCTTC
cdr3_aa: CASNSGSSYNEQFF

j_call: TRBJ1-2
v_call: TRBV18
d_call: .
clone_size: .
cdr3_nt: TGTGCCAGCTCACCATCCCTTTCGGACTTCTATGGCTACACCTTC
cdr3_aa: CASSPSLSDFYGYTF

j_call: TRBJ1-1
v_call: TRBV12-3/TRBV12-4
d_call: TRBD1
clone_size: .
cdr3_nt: TGTGCCAGCAGTCGACAGGGTGACACTGAAGCTTTCTTT
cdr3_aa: CASSRQGDTEAFF

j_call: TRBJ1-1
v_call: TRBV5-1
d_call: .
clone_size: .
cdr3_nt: TGCGCCAGCAGTCTTACTGGGGGAGGGAAGAACACTGAAGCTTTCTTT
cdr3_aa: CASSLTGGGKNTEAFF

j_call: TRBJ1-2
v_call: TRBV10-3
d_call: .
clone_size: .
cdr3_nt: TGTGCCATCAGTGAGGGTCCGGGGGACTATGGCTACACCTTC
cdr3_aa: CAISEGPGDYGYTF

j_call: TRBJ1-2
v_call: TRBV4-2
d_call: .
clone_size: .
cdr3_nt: TGTGCCAGCAGCCAAGATTGGCAGGGGAGCTATGGCTACACCTTC
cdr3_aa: CASSQDWQGSYGYTF

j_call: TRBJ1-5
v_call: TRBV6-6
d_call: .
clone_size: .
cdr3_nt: TGTGCCAGCAGCCCCGGAGGCCGCAATCAGCCCCAGCATTTT
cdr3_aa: CASSPGGRNQPQHF

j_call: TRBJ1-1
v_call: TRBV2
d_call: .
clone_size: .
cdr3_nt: TGTGCCAGCAGGTACGAAGTAACCCTAGGGGCTGAAGCTTTCTTT
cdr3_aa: CASRYEVTLGAEAFF

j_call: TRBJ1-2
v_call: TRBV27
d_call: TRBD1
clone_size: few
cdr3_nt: TGTGCCAGCAGTGTCGGGACAGGGAACTATGGCTACACCTTC
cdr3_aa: CASSVGTGNYGYTF

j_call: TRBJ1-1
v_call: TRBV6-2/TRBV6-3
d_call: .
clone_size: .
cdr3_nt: TGTGCCAGCAGCCTTACGACAGGATCCGAAGCTTTCTTT
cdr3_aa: CASSLTTGSEAFF

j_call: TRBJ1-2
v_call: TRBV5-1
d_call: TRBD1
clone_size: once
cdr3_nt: TGCGCCAGCAACGAGGGGGCGCCGATAAACTATGGCTACACCTTC
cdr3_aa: CASNEGAPINYGYTF

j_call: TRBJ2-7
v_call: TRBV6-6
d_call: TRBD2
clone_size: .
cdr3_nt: TGTGCCAGCAGTTCTTTAGCGGGGGCCTACGAGCAGTACTTC
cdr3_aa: CASSSLAGAYEQYF

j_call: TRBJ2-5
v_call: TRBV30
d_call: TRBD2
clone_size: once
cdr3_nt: TGTGCCTGGACGGGGGGTAAAGGGGCCCTAGGAGAGACCCAGTACTTC
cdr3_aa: CAWTGGKGALGETQYF

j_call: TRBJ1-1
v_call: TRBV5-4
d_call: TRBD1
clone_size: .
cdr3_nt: TGTGCCAGCAGCTTGACAGGGGTGAACACTGAAGCTTTCTTT
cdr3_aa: CASSLTGVNTEAFF

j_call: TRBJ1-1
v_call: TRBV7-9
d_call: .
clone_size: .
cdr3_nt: TGTGCCAGCAGCTTAAGATCAGGGAACACTGAAGCTTTCTTT
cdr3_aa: CASSLRSGNTEAFF

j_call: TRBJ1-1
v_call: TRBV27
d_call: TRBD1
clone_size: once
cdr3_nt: TGTGCCAGCAGTTTATCAGGGACAGGAAGGACTGAAGCTTTCTTT
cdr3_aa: CASSLSGTGRTEAFF

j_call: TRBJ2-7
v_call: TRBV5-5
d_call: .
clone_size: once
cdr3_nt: TGTGCCAGCAGCCCACGTACGGGGACCTACGAGCAGTACTTC
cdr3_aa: CASSPRTGTYEQYF

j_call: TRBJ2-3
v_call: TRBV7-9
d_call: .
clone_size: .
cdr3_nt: TGTGCCAGCAGCTTCAGGCAGCCAAGAATCGCAGATACGCAGTATTTT
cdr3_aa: CASSFRQPRIADTQYF

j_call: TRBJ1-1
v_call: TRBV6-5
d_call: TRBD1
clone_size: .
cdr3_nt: TGTGCCAGCAGTTTCAGGACAGGGCTGTACACTGAAGCTTTCTTT
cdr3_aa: CASSFRTGLYTEAFF

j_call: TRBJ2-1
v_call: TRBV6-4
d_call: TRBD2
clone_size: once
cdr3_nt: TGTGCCAGCAGTCAGACTAGCGGGTTATACAATGAGCAGTTCTTC
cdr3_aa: CASSQTSGLYNEQFF

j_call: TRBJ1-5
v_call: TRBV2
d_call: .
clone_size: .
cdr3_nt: TGTGCCAGCAGTGGGCCACCCCAGCATTTT
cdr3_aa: CASSGPPQHF

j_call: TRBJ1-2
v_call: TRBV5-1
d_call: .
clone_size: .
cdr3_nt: TGCGCCAGCAGCACGGCCAGGCTTGACTATGGCTACACCTTC
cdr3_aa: CASSTARLDYGYTF

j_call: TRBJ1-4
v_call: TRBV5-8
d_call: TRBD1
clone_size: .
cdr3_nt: TGTGCCAGCAGCGGTCGACAGGGGAGGTGGGAAAAACTGTTTTTT
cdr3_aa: CASSGRQGRWEKLFF

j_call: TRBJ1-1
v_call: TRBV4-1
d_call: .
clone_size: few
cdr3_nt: TGCGCCAGCAGCCCCGGCGGGGGAGTCACTGAAGCTTTCTTT
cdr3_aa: CASSPGGGVTEAFF

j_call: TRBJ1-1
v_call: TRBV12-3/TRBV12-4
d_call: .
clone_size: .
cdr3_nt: TGTGCCAGCAGCCGAGAGAACACTGAAGCTTTCTTT
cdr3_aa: CASSRENTEAFF

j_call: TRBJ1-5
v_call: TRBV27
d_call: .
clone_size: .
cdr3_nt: TGTGCCAGCAGTTTAGGAGGACGGAATCAGCCCCAGCATTTT
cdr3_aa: CASSLGGRNQPQHF

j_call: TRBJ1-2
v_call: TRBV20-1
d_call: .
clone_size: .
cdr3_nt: TGCAGTGCTAGGGGAGGAAGGGGCTACACCTTC
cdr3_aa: CSARGGRGYTF

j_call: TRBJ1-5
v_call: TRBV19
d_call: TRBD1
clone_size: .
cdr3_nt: TGTGCCAGTACCGGGACAGGGTCTTGGAATCAGCCCCAGCATTTT
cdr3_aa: CASTGTGSWNQPQHF

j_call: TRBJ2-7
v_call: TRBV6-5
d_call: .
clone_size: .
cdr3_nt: TGTGCCAGCTCCCAGGGGGGTTCCTACGAGCAGTACTTC
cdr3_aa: CASSQGGSYEQYF

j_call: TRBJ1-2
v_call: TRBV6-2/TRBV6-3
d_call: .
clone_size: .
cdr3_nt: TGTGCCAGCAGTTACTCGAGTATGCGGGGAAGCTATGGCTACACCTTC
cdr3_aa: CASSYSSMRGSYGYTF

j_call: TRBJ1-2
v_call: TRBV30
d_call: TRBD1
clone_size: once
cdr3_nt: TGTGCCTGGAGTGCCGACAGGGGGCGTTTTGGCTACACCTTC
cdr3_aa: CAWSADRGRFGYTF

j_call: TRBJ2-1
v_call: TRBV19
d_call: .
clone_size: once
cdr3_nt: TGTGCCAGTCGGTCGGACAGCACAGGGAGCTCCTACAATGAGCAGTTCTTC
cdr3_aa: CASRSDSTGSSYNEQFF

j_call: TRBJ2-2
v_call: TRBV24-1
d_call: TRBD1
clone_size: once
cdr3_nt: TGTGCCACCGGCCCCGGGACAGGGGCATCCGGGGAGCTGTTTTTT
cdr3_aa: CATGPGTGASGELFF

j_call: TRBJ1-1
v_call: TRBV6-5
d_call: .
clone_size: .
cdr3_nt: TGTGCCAGCAGTTACGGCCAGGGTTTTACTGAAGCTTTCTTT
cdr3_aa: CASSYGQGFTEAFF

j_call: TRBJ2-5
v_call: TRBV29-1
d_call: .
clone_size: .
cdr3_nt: TGCAGCGGACACAGGGTGTCCGAGACCCAGTACTTC
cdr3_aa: CSGHRVSETQYF

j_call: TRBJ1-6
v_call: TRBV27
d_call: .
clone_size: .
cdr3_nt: TGTGCCAGCAGTTTATCGTTCGGATCGGGTTCACCCCTCCACTTT
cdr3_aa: CASSLSFGSGSPLHF

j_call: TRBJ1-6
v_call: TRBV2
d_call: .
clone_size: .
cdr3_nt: TGTGCCAGCAGTACAGGTTATAATTCACCCCTCCACTTT
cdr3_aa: CASSTGYNSPLHF